A selection of T cell receptor beta chains follows, all from one sample in a study of CD8 T cell repertoires and HIV-1 epitope variants. No antigens are known for them. The assay was immunoSEQ multiplex PCR, and TCRdb's table has in-frame clones only and misses some. The sample contains 6,000 or so clones, about three fifths of which appear only once. Material for sequencing was cultured CD8+ T cells derived from PBMCs. These receptors all stem from a male donor with HIV. Each CDR3 is given with its conserved first and last residue. The D gene is left open where the match is weak. Size is omitted from some rows. Given values are once, few, many or a class for expanded clones.

v_gene	abundance	d_gene	j_gene	CDR3nt	CDR3aa
TRBV27	-	-	TRBJ2-1	TGTGCCAGCAGTCCGCCCCTTTTGGTGGGGGCGAACAATGAGCAGTTCTTC	CASSPPLLVGANNEQFF
TRBV4-3	-	TRBD2	TRBJ2-1	TGCGCCAGCAGCCAAGCCCAGCCCGGGGGGGCTACCTACAATGAGCAGTTCTTC	CASSQAQPGGATYNEQFF
TRBV11-2	few	-	TRBJ1-3	TGTGCCAGCAGCTTTCCCCGTGCGGGAGTTGGTGGAAACACCATATATTTT	CASSFPRAGVGGNTIYF
TRBV5-1	few	-	TRBJ2-1	TGCGCCAGCAGCTTGTCCGAGGAGCAGTTCTTC	CASSLSEEQFF
TRBV7-9	-	-	TRBJ1-1	TGTGCCAGCAGCTTACCATCCAGTAGGGTTAACACTGAAGCTTTCTTT	CASSLPSSRVNTEAFF
TRBV7-9	-	-	TRBJ1-1	TGTGCCAGCAGCTTGGGTAACCCTGAAGCTTTCTTT	CASSLGNPEAFF
TRBV4-3	-	-	TRBJ1-1	TGCGCCAGCAGCCGCAATAGCGGCACTGAAGCTTTCTTT	CASSRNSGTEAFF
TRBV1	-	-	TRBJ1-2	TGCGCCAGCAGCCAAGATCCCCCAGACTTGGACTATGGCTACACCTTC	CASSQDPPDLDYGYTF
TRBV14	-	TRBD2	TRBJ2-7	TGTGCCAGCAGCCAAGCCCTGGGACTAGCGGGCTCCTACGAGCAGTACTTC	CASSQALGLAGSYEQYF
TRBV7-6	-	TRBD2	TRBJ2-3	TGTGCCAGCAGCCCCGAGCGGGGTATCACAGATACGCAGTATTTT	CASSPERGITDTQYF
TRBV19	-	-	TRBJ1-1	TGTGCCAGTAGTATCGGAGACACAAACACTGAAGCTTTCTTT	CASSIGDTNTEAFF
TRBV30	-	-	TRBJ2-3	TGTGCCTGTCAGGGACTCACCTCGTATCCCTTT	CACQGLTSYPF
TRBV28	-	-	TRBJ2-5	TGTGCCAGCAGCCCAGGACAGCTTCAAGAGACCCAGTACTTC	CASSPGQLQETQYF
TRBV5-6	few	TRBD1	TRBJ1-1	TGTGCCAGCAGCTTGGGGACAGGCTTCACTGAAGCTTTCTTT	CASSLGTGFTEAFF
TRBV19	once	TRBD2	TRBJ2-7	TGTGCCAGTAGTACTCACGCTGGACTAGCGGAAAGCTCCTACGAGCAGTACTTC	CASSTHAGLAESSYEQYF
TRBV9	-	-	TRBJ2-2	TGTGCCAGCAGCGAACAGGACACCGGGGAGCTGTTTTTT	CASSEQDTGELFF
TRBV10-3	large	-	TRBJ2-7	TGTGCCACCCTAGGGGACTCTACTTACGAGCAGTACTTC	CATLGDSTYEQYF
TRBV5-6	-	-	TRBJ2-2	TGTGCCAGCAGCTATGGGAGGCTAGAATATAGCGACACCGGGGAGCTGTTTTTT	CASSYGRLEYSDTGELFF
TRBV18	-	TRBD1	TRBJ2-3	TGTGCCAGCTCACCATCAGGGGGAACAGATACGCAGTATTTT	CASSPSGGTDTQYF
TRBV7-2	-	-	TRBJ2-1	TGTGCCAGCAGCATAACACCGGACTCCTACAATGAGCAGTTCTTC	CASSITPDSYNEQFF
TRBV27	-	-	TRBJ2-1	TGTGCCAGCAGTTTCCCAGGTGTCTCCTACAATGAGCAGTTCTTC	CASSFPGVSYNEQFF
TRBV25-1	few	-	TRBJ2-7	TGTGCCAGCAGTGCCCAGGGGAACCCCTACGAGCAGTACTTC	CASSAQGNPYEQYF
TRBV28	-	TRBD1	TRBJ2-7	TGTGCCAGCAGCCGGGACAGGGTAAACGAGCAGTACTTC	CASSRDRVNEQYF
TRBV25-1	-	TRBD1	TRBJ1-1	TGTGCCAGCAGTTCCCCCGGGACAGGGGTGATTTCCACTGAAGCTTTCTTT	CASSSPGTGVISTEAFF
TRBV18	-	TRBD1	TRBJ1-5	TGTGCCAGCTCCCGGGGACAGGGGGAAGGTCAGCCCCAGCATTTT	CASSRGQGEGQPQHF
TRBV11-2	-	TRBD2	TRBJ2-3	TGTGCCAGCAGCTTAGGGATGACTAGCGGGAGTCCAGATACGCAGTATTTT	CASSLGMTSGSPDTQYF
TRBV18	-	-	TRBJ1-1	TGTGCCAGCTCACCGGGAGCGAACACTGAAGCTTTCTTT	CASSPGANTEAFF
TRBV28	-	-	TRBJ2-7	TGTGCCAGCAGTCTTCTCTTGATCTCCTACGAGCAGTACTTC	CASSLLLISYEQYF
TRBV19	-	TRBD1	TRBJ2-1	TGTGCCAGTACCCCCGAAATGACAGGGGTCACCTACAATGAGCAGTTCTTC	CASTPEMTGVTYNEQFF
TRBV28	few	-	TRBJ1-1	TGTGCCAGCAGTGGGACACACATGAACACTGAAGCTTTCTTT	CASSGTHMNTEAFF
TRBV9	-	-	TRBJ1-1	TGTGCCAGCAGCGGAGTCAACCGGGGCACTGAAGCTTTCTTT	CASSGVNRGTEAFF
TRBV4-1	few	-	TRBJ1-1	TGCGCCAGCAGCCATGGGGGTACTGAAGCTTTCTTT	CASSHGGTEAFF
TRBV5-4	-	-	TRBJ2-1	TGTGCCAGCAGCTTGGGTGCAGCGAGGGGGTGGAATGAGCAGTTCTTC	CASSLGAARGWNEQFF
TRBV4-2	-	TRBD1	TRBJ2-7	TGTGCCAGCAGCTTGGGACAGTACCTTCGTGAGCAGTACTTC	CASSLGQYLREQYF
TRBV5-4	-	TRBD2	TRBJ2-1	TGTGCCAGCAGCTTGGCTCTCGGGGGGGCCGGTAATGAGCAGTTCTTC	CASSLALGGAGNEQFF
TRBV29-1	once	-	TRBJ2-7	TGCAGCGTGGGGTCGTGGGACGGCTCCTACGAGCAGTACTTC	CSVGSWDGSYEQYF
TRBV7-8	-	-	TRBJ2-7	TGTGCCAGCAGCTCAGGGACCTCCTCCTACGAGCAGTACTTC	CASSSGTSSYEQYF
TRBV13	-	-	TRBJ2-7	TGTGCCAGCAGCTTAACCTCAGGGACTTTCGCCTACGAGCAGTACTTC	CASSLTSGTFAYEQYF
TRBV7-8	few	-	TRBJ2-5	TGTGCCAGCAGGGTTGGGGCCCAAGTGACGGCCCAGTACTTC	CASRVGAQVTAQYF
TRBV27	-	-	TRBJ2-7	TGTGCCAGCAGTTCACGTACCCCCTTAGGACCCAGCTCCTACGAGCAGTACTTC	CASSSRTPLGPSSYEQYF
TRBV7-9	-	-	TRBJ2-5	TGTGCCAGCAGCGCCGGTCCGGCCCTCGGGGAGACCCAGTACTTC	CASSAGPALGETQYF
TRBV5-6	-	-	TRBJ1-6	TGTGCCAGCAGGCGGGACCCGAGCTCCTATAATTCACCCCTCCACTTT	CASRRDPSSYNSPLHF